The next 31 T cell receptor beta chains were all read from a single sample in a study of lymphopenia after photon versus proton radiotherapy. TCRdb's copy holds only in-frame clones and misses some; the assay was immunoSEQ multiplex PCR. The sample has about 20,000 clones; 80% to 90% are singletons. The sample was peripheral blood, taken from a patient treated with photon-based radiotherapy. Receptors originate from a woman in her forties or fifties with pancreatic cancer.

The rearrangement joins TRBV7-6 to TRBJ2-5, with 7 positions matching TRBD1. After removal of 5 bases from V and 3 bases from J, the junction contained 9 bases not matched to a gene. The germline V gene has CDR1 SGHVS and CDR2 FNYEAQ. The length of the CDR3 is 15 residues. The CDR3 DNA reads TGTGCCAGCAGCCTAAAGACAGGGAACGAAGAGACCCAGTACTTC. Its protein is CASSLKTGNEETQYF.

The rearrangement links TRBV7-8 to TRBJ2-1; the match to TRBD1 covers 8 bases. V lost 1 base to trimming and J lost 9 bases; unmatched junction nucleotides: 8. CDR3 length equals 15 residues. Germline-derived CDR1 and CDR2 are SGHVS and FQNEAQ. CDR3 DNA: TGTGCCAGCAGCTTAGGGGACAGGCTGTACGGTGAGCAGTTCTTC. It yields the protein CASSLGDRLYGEQFF.

This clone was seen only a few times. This chain joins TRBV7-2 and TRBJ2-7; 7 bases fit TRBD1. The CDR3 is made up of 16 amino acids. The germline V gene encodes CDR1 SGHTA and CDR2 FQGNSA. The V and J ends lost 2 bases and 3 bases, in that order; junction bases with no gene match: 10. In DNA form, the CDR3 reads TGTGCCAGCAGCTTAACGATGCCTCGGGACAGCTACGAGCAGTACTTC. Its translation: CASSLTMPRDSYEQYF. Supplemented by reference TRBV7-2 and TRBJ2-7, the full variable domain reads GAGVSQSPSNKVTEKGKDVELRCDPISGHTALYWYRQSLGQGLEFLIYFQGNSAPDKSGLPSDRFSAERTGGSVSTLTIQRTQQEDSAVYLCASSLTMPRDSYEQYFGPGTRLTVT.

The chain is built from TRBV4-3 and TRBJ2-7; D gene ambiguous. CDR1 LGHNA and CDR2 YSLEER come from the germline V gene. The CDR3 spans 14 residues. Trimming left V 4 bases short and J 3 bases short, with 13 bases between. Written as DNA, the CDR3 is TGCGCCAGCAGCCGGATGTTGAAAGACTACGAGCAGTACTTC. Amino acid sequence: CASSRMLKDYEQYF.

This clone was counted a few times. The chain links TRBV11-1 to TRBJ2-2; D may be TRBD1 (5 bases). CDR3 length: 14 residues. Germline V gives CDR1 SGHAT, CDR2 FQDESV (reference sequence). Trimming left V 4 bases short and J 1 base short, with 7 bases between. The CDR3 sequence: CASSYRGNTGELFF. As DNA, the CDR3 is TGTGCCAGCAGCTATAGGGGGAACACCGGGGAGCTGTTTTTT. The variable domain in full, completed from reference TRBV11-1 and TRBJ2-2, reads EAEVAQSPRYKITEKSQAVAFWCDPISGHATLYWYRQILGQGPELLVQFQDESVVDDSQLPKDRFSAERLKGVDSTLKIQPAELGDSAMYLCASSYRGNTGELFFGEGSRLTVL.

The rearrangement uses TRBV5-1 and TRBJ2-7, with D perhaps assigned TRBD1 or TRBD2 (5 bases each). This CDR3 has 14 amino acids. Trimming stripped 0 bases from V and 1 base from J, with 8 bases between. CDR1 is SGHRS, CDR2 YFSETQ, per germline. The CDR3 region has the DNA TGCGCCAGCAGCTTGGAGGGACCGTCCTACGAGCAGTACTTC. It translates to CASSLEGPSYEQYF.

CDR3 nucleotide sequence: TGTGCCAGCAGCCCTCTCTCGTCCTACGAGCAGTACTTC. As protein: CASSPLSSYEQYF. The rearrangement uses TRBV13 and TRBJ2-7; D unclear. The germline CDR1 and CDR2 sequences are PRHDT and FYEKMQ (reference sequence). Trimming cost V 5 bases and J 1 base, with 9 bases left between them. This CDR3 region has 13 residues.

The chain carries TRBV5-6 and TRBJ2-1, with unresolved D. CDR1 SGHDT and CDR2 YYEEEE come from the germline V gene. With 2 bases removed from V and 8 bases from J, the gap between germline ends came to 11 bases. This CDR3 has 13 amino acids. CDR3 in DNA: TGTGCCAGCAGCTTTTTAGGCCAGTATGAGCAGTTCTTC. Residues: CASSFLGQYEQFF.

The chain couples TRBV10-3 to TRBJ2-1; unclear D gene. V dropped 3 bases and J dropped 4 bases, with 13 bases sitting between them. Per the germline V gene, CDR1 is ENHRY and CDR2 is SYGVKD. CDR3 length: 15 amino acids. The CDR3 is CAISDPDQLYNEQFF. The CDR3 DNA reads as TGTGCCATCAGTGACCCGGACCAGCTATACAATGAGCAGTTCTTC.

The chain joins TRBV6-6 to TRBJ2-5; D possibly corresponds to TRBD1 (6 bases). Germline lookup yields CDR1 MNHNY and CDR2 SVGAGI (reference sequence). The CDR3 is made up of 12 amino acids. Trimming took 5 bases from V and 2 from J, leaving 6 bases between them. In DNA form, the CDR3 reads TGTGCCAGCAGTGGACAGCAAGAGACCCAGTACTTC. It is translated as CASSGQQETQYF.

This sequence joins TRBV4-3 and TRBJ2-7; TRBD2 matches at 7 bases. V shed 0 bases and J 0 bases; nucleotides not matched to a gene: 2. From germline, CDR1 is LGHNA and CDR2 YSLEER. The CDR3 totals 15 residues. CDR3 sequence reads: CASSQEGGSSYEQYF. Written as DNA, the CDR3 is TGCGCCAGCAGCCAAGAGGGCGGGAGCTCCTACGAGCAGTACTTC.

The chain is built from TRBV6-1 and TRBJ2-7, with 12 bases fitting TRBD2. The CDR3 runs 14 residues. Germline-derived CDR1 and CDR2 are MNHNS and SASEGT. The V segment lost 6 bases and the J segment 3 bases; nucleotides outside the gene matches: 3. This CDR3 reads CASRLTSGGYEQYF. The CDR3 nucleotides read TGTGCCAGCAGGCTGACTAGCGGGGGCTACGAGCAGTACTTC.

The chain joins TRBV5-4 to TRBJ1-1; unclear D gene. V lost 0 bases, J lost 5 bases, and 8 bases lay in between. This CDR3 is built from 13 residues. Per germline, CDR1 SGHNT and CDR2 YYREEE (reference sequence). CDR3 residues: CASSLGVGTEAFF. For the CDR3, the DNA is TGTGCCAGCAGCTTGGGGGTAGGGACTGAAGCTTTCTTT.

The chain combines TRBV7-2 with TRBJ2-2; D remains unclear. This CDR3 has 17 amino acids. CDR1 and CDR2 (germline): SGHTA, FQGNSA. V was shortened by 6 bases and J by 0 bases, with 17 bases between the two germline ends. The CDR3 DNA reads TGTGCCAGCAGGCTCTCCCCAACTGACTCGAACACCGGGGAGCTGTTTTTT. This encodes CASRLSPTDSNTGELFF. The full variable domain, its missing parts supplied by reference TRBV7-2 and TRBJ2-2, is GAGVSQSPSNKVTEKGKDVELRCDPISGHTALYWYRQSLGQGLEFLIYFQGNSAPDKSGLPSDRFSAERTGGSVSTLTIQRTQQEDSAVYLCASRLSPTDSNTGELFFGEGSRLTVL.

This sequence joins TRBV2 and TRBJ2-3; a weak D match, TRBD1 (5 bases). The CDR3 extends over 13 amino acids. Trimming stripped 4 bases from V and 2 bases from J, with 7 bases between. CDR1 and CDR2 from the germline V gene are SNHLY and FYNNEI. The CDR3 here is CASSGQLTDTQYF. Written as DNA, the CDR3 is TGTGCCAGCAGTGGACAGCTCACAGATACGCAGTATTTT.

This clone was counted only a few times. The chain couples TRBV11-2 to TRBJ2-7; the D is unclear. Trimming removed 4 bases at V and 1 base at J, with 8 bases between. The CDR3 runs to 13 residues. Germline CDR1 reads SGHAT; CDR2 reads FQNNGV. This CDR3 is CASSSRGSYEQYF. In nucleotides, the CDR3 is TGTGCCAGCAGCTCCCGTGGGTCCTACGAGCAGTACTTC.

This chain links TRBV11-1 with TRBJ1-1, with D possibly being TRBD1 (5 bases). Germline CDR1 SGHAT, CDR2 FQDESV (reference sequence). This CDR3 spans 15 amino acids. Trimming removed 5 bases from V and 1 base from J, with 14 bases in between. The CDR3 coding sequence is TGTGCCAGCAGCGGGTCCGGGACGGAGAACACTGAAGCTTTCTTT. As protein: CASSGSGTENTEAFF.

The gene calls are TRBV28 and TRBJ2-7; a weak D match, TRBD1 (6 bases). The CDR3 totals 12 residues. Trimming removed 5 bases from V and 4 bases from J, with 9 bases in between. CDR1 and CDR2 (germline): MDHEN, SYDVKM. For the CDR3, the DNA is TGTGCCAGCAGTAAGGGGGTGTACGAGCAGTACTTC. It is translated as CASSKGVYEQYF.

The V gene is TRBV4-2, the J gene TRBJ2-1, with D perhaps given as TRBD1 or TRBD2 (6 bases each). This CDR3 comprises 17 residues. V was trimmed by 0 bases and J by 2 bases, leaving 14 bases between them. The germline V gene encodes CDR1 LGHNA and CDR2 YNFKEQ. The CDR3 here is CASSQDYGGPPYNEQFF. The CDR3 DNA is TGTGCCAGCAGCCAAGACTATGGGGGGCCCCCCTACAATGAGCAGTTCTTC.

This clone came up once. The chain links TRBV6-6 to TRBJ2-3; D is unresolved. Trimming took 6 bases from V and 0 from J, leaving 4 bases between them. Germline CDR1 is MNHNY and CDR2 is SVGAGI (reference sequence). The CDR3 runs to 12 residues. DNA of the CDR3: TGTGCCAGCAGGCCTAGCACAGATACGCAGTATTTT. Translated, it gives CASRPSTDTQYF.

The gene calls are TRBV18 and TRBJ2-5; TRBD1 aligns across 12 bases. J was trimmed by 4 bases and V by 6 bases; bases with no gene match: 3. From germline, CDR1 is KGHSH and CDR2 LQKENI. This CDR3 is 14 amino acids long. The CDR3 region has the DNA TGTGCCAGCTCTTCGGGACAGGGGGCAGAGACCCAGTACTTC. It encodes CASSSGQGAETQYF.

The V call is TRBV5-1, the J call TRBJ2-5; D may be TRBD1 or TRBD2 (5 bases each). The CDR3 sequence is 15 residues long. Germline V gives CDR1 SGHRS, CDR2 YFSETQ. V lost 4 bases, J lost 3 bases, and 16 bases lay in between. CDR3 in DNA: TGCGCCAGCAGCCTCGCCGGGACGGAGAAAGAGACCCAGTACTTC. This translates into CASSLAGTEKETQYF.

The CDR3 reads CASSWRGLSGNTIYF. CDR3 nucleotides: TGTGCCAGCAGTTGGAGGGGGCTCTCTGGAAACACCATATATTTT. This chain joins TRBV27 and TRBJ1-3, with 7 bases lining up with TRBD1. V shed 4 bases and J 0 bases; nucleotides not matched to a gene: 3. Germline V gives CDR1 MNHEY, CDR2 SMNVEV (reference sequence). This CDR3 is built from 15 residues.

This clone was found once. The J gene is TRBJ2-7, the V gene TRBV9; 8 positions agree with TRBD2. This CDR3 region has 15 residues. The ends lost 1 base at V and 3 bases at J; junction bases unmatched: 6. Germline-derived CDR1 and CDR2 are SGDLS and YYNGEE. The CDR3 DNA sequence: TGTGCCAGCAGCGTATCGGCCGGGGGGGACTACGAGCAGTACTTC. Translation gives CASSVSAGGDYEQYF.

The V and J genes are TRBV5-1 and TRBJ2-5, with D unclear. Germline V gene sequence: CDR1 SGHRS, CDR2 YFSETQ. The CDR3 runs 17 residues. V dropped 1 base and J dropped 3 bases, with 19 bases sitting between them. CDR3 coding DNA: TGCGCCAGCAGCTTGATCTCACCTGAGCTATCAAAAGAGACCCAGTACTTC. It translates to CASSLISPELSKETQYF.

This chain links TRBV30 with TRBJ2-7; D may be TRBD1 or TRBD2 (6 bases each). The germline gives CDR1 GTSNPN, CDR2 SVGIG (reference sequence). This CDR3 contains 16 residues. Trimming took off 0 bases at V and 12 bases at J, with 27 bases between the two ends. CDR3: CAWSVGGSSGAAGGYF. In nucleotides, the CDR3 is TGTGCCTGGAGTGTAGGTGGCTCGTCGGGGGCCGCTGGAGGGTACTTC.

The chain carries TRBV5-1 and TRBJ2-7; D is possibly TRBD2 (8 bases). V was cut by 4 bases and J by 6 bases, with 17 bases left in between. In germline, CDR1 is SGHRS, CDR2 YFSETQ. CDR3 size: 14 residues. CDR3 amino acids: CASSPREGAGEQYF. CDR3 bases: TGCGCCAGCAGCCCCCGGGAGGGGGCAGGCGAGCAGTACTTC.

V usage is TRBV27 and J usage is TRBJ1-2; D remains unclear. The germline gives CDR1 MNHEY, CDR2 SMNVEV (reference sequence). The V gene lost 0 bases and the J gene lost 7 bases, with 15 bases spanning the gap. The CDR3 extends over 15 amino acids. The CDR3 here is CASSLSGNSLGGYTF. The DNA for the CDR3 is TGTGCCAGCAGTTTATCGGGGAACAGCCTTGGTGGCTACACCTTC.

The gene calls are TRBV15 and TRBJ1-6; TRBD1 agrees at 7 bases. Unmatched junction bases numbered 10, after V lost 3 bases and J lost 8 bases. Germline lookup yields CDR1 LNHNV and CDR2 YYDKDF (reference sequence). The CDR3 consists of 16 residues. CDR3 nucleotides: TGTGCCACCAGCAGTCTTACAGAGGGGACAGATTCACCCCTCCACTTT. Translating it yields CATSSLTEGTDSPLHF.

The V gene is TRBV7-6, the J gene TRBJ2-1; 8 bases agree with TRBD1. The CDR3 sequence is 16 residues long. V shed 5 bases, J shed 5 bases, and the junction held 11 bases outside the gene matches. Germline V gives CDR1 SGHVS, CDR2 FNYEAQ. DNA for the CDR3: TGTGCCAGCAGCCGACGACGGGACAGGATTAACAATGAGCAGTTCTTC. Its protein is CASSRRRDRINNEQFF. Using reference TRBV7-6 and TRBJ2-1 for the parts outside the CDR3, the full variable domain is GAGVSQSPRYKVTKRGQDVALRCDPISGHVSLYWYRQALGQGPEFLTYFNYEAQQDKSGLPNDRFSAERPEGSISTLTIQRTEQRDSAMYRCASSRRRDRINNEQFFGPGTRLTVL.

The gene calls are TRBV7-2 and TRBJ2-7; 12 bases fit TRBD2. Germline V gene lookup returns CDR1 SGHTA and CDR2 FQGNSA. The CDR3 covers 15 residues. Trimming removed 5 bases from V and 4 bases from J; junction bases left unmatched: 6. CDR3 nucleotide sequence: TGTGCCAGCAGCCCGGGACTAGCGGGTGTTTACGAGCAGTACTTC. Protein: CASSPGLAGVYEQYF. Drawing the rest from reference TRBV7-2 and TRBJ2-7, the complete variable domain is GAGVSQSPSNKVTEKGKDVELRCDPISGHTALYWYRQSLGQGLEFLIYFQGNSAPDKSGLPSDRFSAERTGGSVSTLTIQRTQQEDSAVYLCASSPGLAGVYEQYFGPGTRLTVT.